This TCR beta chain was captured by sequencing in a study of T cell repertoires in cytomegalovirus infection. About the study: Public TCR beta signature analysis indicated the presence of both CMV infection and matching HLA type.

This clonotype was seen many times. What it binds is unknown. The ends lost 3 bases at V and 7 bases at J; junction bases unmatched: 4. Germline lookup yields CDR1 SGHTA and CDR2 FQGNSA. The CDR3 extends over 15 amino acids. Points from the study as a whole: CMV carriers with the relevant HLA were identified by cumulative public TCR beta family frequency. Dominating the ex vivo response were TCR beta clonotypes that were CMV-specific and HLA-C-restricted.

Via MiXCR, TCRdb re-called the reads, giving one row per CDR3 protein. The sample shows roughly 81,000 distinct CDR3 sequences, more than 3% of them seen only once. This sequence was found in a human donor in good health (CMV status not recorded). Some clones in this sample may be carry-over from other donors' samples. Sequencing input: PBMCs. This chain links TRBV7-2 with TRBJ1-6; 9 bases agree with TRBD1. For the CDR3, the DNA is TGTGCCAGCAGCTTGGGACAGGGTGCAAATTCACCCCTCCACTTT. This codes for CASSLGQGANSPLHF.